Presented here are 18 T cell receptor beta chains from one specimen sequenced in a study of OX40 agonist ivuxolimab in advanced cancers. Clones were sequenced by immunoSEQ multiplex PCR, and TCRdb holds only the in-frame ones, with some missing. The table records around 94,000 clones, about nine tenths of them present only once. Material: CD4+ or CD8+ T cells sorted from blood, obtained in a trial of the OX40 agonist ivuxolimab. The source of these receptors is an adult with an advanced solid tumor such as melanoma, head and neck, liver or kidney cancer.

The chain uses TRBV6-6 and TRBJ1-5, with D unclear. The CDR3 consists of 14 residues. Germline V lookup: CDR1 MNHNY, CDR2 SVGAGI (reference sequence). Trimming removed 8 bases at V and 0 bases at J, with 11 bases between. Here the CDR3 reads CASSKASSNQPQHF. DNA of the CDR3: TGTGCCAGCTCGAAAGCGAGTAGCAATCAGCCCCAGCATTTT.

The chain combines TRBV11-2 with TRBJ2-1, with 7 bases that match TRBD2. CDR3 length equals 13 residues. Germline CDR1 SGHAT, CDR2 FQNNGV. Unmatched junction bases numbered 9, after V lost 6 bases and J lost 10 bases. CDR3 residues: CASRASGEGEQFF. As DNA, the CDR3 is TGTGCCAGCAGAGCAAGCGGGGAAGGGGAGCAGTTCTTC.

This clone appeared a few times. This rearrangement joins TRBV5-1 to TRBJ1-2; possible D gene TRBD1, 5 bases. This CDR3 spans 14 amino acids. Deletions cut 4 bases from V and 8 bases from J, with 18 bases between. Germline V CDR1 and CDR2: SGHRS, YFSETQ. As DNA, the CDR3 is TGCGCCAGCAGCCCGGACATGGGGTTGGGCGGCTACACCTTC. It codes for CASSPDMGLGGYTF.

The V call is TRBV27, the J call TRBJ1-2; D gene ambiguous. Per germline, CDR1 MNHEY and CDR2 SMNVEV (reference sequence). The CDR3 extends over 18 amino acids. The V gene lost 7 bases and the J gene lost 2 bases, with 26 bases spanning the gap. The DNA of the CDR3 is TGTGCCAGCACCCCAACGCCGACACGGTCCGAGAGAAACTATGGCTACACCTTC. The encoded protein is CASTPTPTRSERNYGYTF.

The chain recombines TRBV10-1 with TRBJ2-7; TRBD2 might be the D (5 bases). The germline V gene has CDR1 WNHNN and CDR2 SYGVQD (reference sequence). The CDR3 consists of 14 residues. Trimming cost V 6 bases and J 4 bases, with 16 bases left between them. CDR3: CASSETGNRYEQYF. DNA of the CDR3: TGCGCCAGCAGCGAAACCGGGAATCGATACGAGCAGTACTTC.

This clone was seen once. The V and J genes are TRBV15 and TRBJ2-1; 7 nucleotides line up with TRBD2. CDR1 is LNHNV, CDR2 YYDKDF, per germline (reference sequence). The CDR3 runs to 12 residues. V gave up 0 bases and J gave up 14 bases; unmatched junction bases: 4. The CDR3 DNA sequence: TGTGCCACCAGCAGAGACATTCGGGGGGAGTTCTTC. Translated, it gives CATSRDIRGEFF. Using reference TRBV15 and TRBJ2-1 for the parts outside the CDR3, the full variable domain is DAMVIQNPRYQVTQFGKPVTLSCSQTLNHNVMYWYQQKSSQAPKLLFHYYDKDFNNEADTPDNFQSRRPNTSFCFLDIRSPGLGDTAMYLCATSRDIRGEFFGPGTRLTVL.

This chain links TRBV21-1 with TRBJ2-6. TRBV21-1 is given as a pseudogene. This CDR3 contains 20 residues. CDR3 loop: CASSKIARGTGPRRANVLTF. CDR3 DNA sequence: TGTGCCAGCAGCAAAATCGCCCGGGGCACTGGCCCTCGTAGGGCCAACGTCCTGACTTTC.

The chain links TRBV2 to TRBJ1-5, with 8 bases that match TRBD1. Germline-derived CDR1 and CDR2 are SNHLY and FYNNEI. The CDR3 contains 15 residues. With 6 bases clipped from V and 1 base from J, the junction kept 5 bases outside the gene matches. The CDR3 region has the DNA TGTGCCAGCAGCCCGACAGGGGTGAGCAATCAGCCCCAGCATTTT. This codes for CASSPTGVSNQPQHF.

The gene calls are TRBV7-2 and TRBJ2-7; D possibly matches TRBD1 or TRBD2 (5 bases each). V was trimmed by 2 bases and J by 5 bases, leaving 16 bases between them. CDR1 SGHTA and CDR2 FQGNSA come from the germline V gene. CDR3 size: 15 residues. CDR3 loop: CASSLSGDGTDEQYF. The CDR3 bases are TGTGCCAGCAGCTTATCCGGCGACGGGACCGACGAGCAGTACTTC.

In its sample, this clone was seen a few times. V gene TRBV6-5 combines with J gene TRBJ2-2; possibly TRBD1 for D (6 bases). The germline V gene encodes CDR1 MNHEY and CDR2 SVGAGI. This CDR3 spans 13 amino acids. With 6 bases removed from V and 5 bases from J, the gap between germline ends came to 10 bases. CDR3 protein: CASSRQETGELFF. The CDR3 DNA sequence: TGTGCCAGCAGCCGACAGGAAACCGGGGAGCTGTTTTTT.

The chain combines TRBV5-1 with TRBJ2-5; maybe TRBD1 (6 bases). The CDR3 contains 14 residues. Trimming cost V 6 bases and J 2 bases, with 14 bases left between them. Germline assignment: CDR1 SGHRS and CDR2 YFSETQ. The CDR3 region is CASKKSGQQETQYF. The CDR3 bases are TGCGCCAGCAAAAAAAGTGGACAGCAAGAGACCCAGTACTTC. The variable domain in full, completed from reference TRBV5-1 and TRBJ2-5, reads KAGVTQTPRYLIKTRGQQVTLSCSPISGHRSVSWYQQTPGQGLQFLFEYFSETQRNKGNFPGRFSGRQFSNSRSEMNVSTLELGDSALYLCASKKSGQQETQYFGPGTRLLVL.

The chain couples TRBV11-3 to TRBJ2-7, with D hard to call. CDR1 SGHNT and CDR2 YENEEA come from the germline V gene. V was shortened by 5 bases and J by 5 bases, with 7 bases between the two germline ends. The CDR3 length is 11 residues. CDR3: CASSQDDEQYF. DNA for the CDR3: TGTGCCAGCAGCCAGGACGACGAGCAGTACTTC.

The CDR3 DNA sequence: TGTGCCAGCAGCCTAGCCGGGACCCCAATTCATTCCCAGTACTTC. Its protein product is CASSLAGTPIHSQYF. This chain joins TRBV5-6 and TRBJ2-5; either TRBD1 or TRBD2 may supply D (5 bases each). V shed 4 bases and J shed 9 bases, with 22 bases lying between them. The CDR3 length is 15 residues. Germline V gene sequence: CDR1 SGHDT, CDR2 YYEEEE.

V is TRBV7-3 and J is TRBJ2-3, with 9 bases matching TRBD2. The CDR3 is 15 residues long. The germline V gene encodes CDR1 SGHTA and CDR2 FQGTGA. V dropped 5 bases and J dropped 3; count of bases not matched to a gene: 6. The CDR3 spells CASSPRLAATDTQYF. The CDR3 DNA is TGTGCCAGCAGCCCCCGACTAGCGGCAACAGATACGCAGTATTTT.

There are a few counts of this clone. This chain links TRBV15 with TRBJ2-7; unclear D gene. The germline V gene encodes CDR1 LNHNV and CDR2 YYDKDF (reference sequence). Trimming took 2 bases from V and 2 from J, leaving 7 bases between them. The length of the CDR3 is 13 residues. CDR3 region: CATSRPDTYEQYF. In DNA, the CDR3 is TGTGCCACCAGCAGACCTGACACCTACGAGCAGTACTTC.

The V call is TRBV6-5, the J call TRBJ2-1, with D uncertain. V dropped 8 bases and J dropped 2 bases, with 10 bases sitting between them. The germline CDR1 and CDR2 sequences are MNHEY and SVGAGI. The CDR3 has 13 residues. Written as DNA, the CDR3 is TGTGCCAGCGGGTACTTGACCTACAATGAGCAGTTCTTC. This sequence encodes CASGYLTYNEQFF.

The table lists this clone with a count of one. This chain uses TRBV18 with TRBJ1-2, with D maybe TRBD1 (6 bases). V lost 2 bases, J lost 4 bases, and 11 bases lay in between. The CDR3 loop spans 14 amino acids. Germline CDR1 and CDR2: KGHSH and LQKENI. For the CDR3, the DNA is TGTGCCAGCTCACCATCGACGGGGGCCTATGGCTACACCTTC. This gives the protein CASSPSTGAYGYTF.

The V call is TRBV5-6, the J call TRBJ2-7; 10 bases agree with TRBD1. The J segment lost 1 base and the V segment lost 3 bases, leaving 7 bases of the junction unmatched. The CDR3 spans 16 residues. CDR1 and CDR2 (germline): SGHDT, YYEEEE. CDR3 nucleotides: TGTGCCAGCAGCTCTCCCGGGACAGGGGAATCCTACGAGCAGTACTTC. Protein product: CASSSPGTGESYEQYF.